The 12 T cell receptor beta chains presented below share a single source sample, sequenced in a study of T cell repertoires in cytomegalovirus infection. Via MiXCR, TCRdb re-called the reads, giving one row per CDR3 protein. The data contain around 770,000 distinct CDR3 sequences, under 35% of them seen just once; the ten biggest clones take up roughly 14%. Antigens of these TCRs are unknown. The sample in question was cultured CD8+ T cells from PBMCs, obtained from culture after CMV antigen stimulation. The receptors come from a human donor in good health (CMV status not recorded). Some clones in this sample may be carry-over from other donors' samples.

This clonotype was seen a handful of times. V usage is TRBV7-9 and J usage is TRBJ1-2; D may be TRBD1 (6 bases). V lost 5 bases and J lost 1, with 11 bases in between. Germline V gives CDR1 SEHNR, CDR2 FQNEAQ (reference sequence). CDR3 length equals 14 residues. The CDR3 region is CASSRDIFNYGYTF. The CDR3 region has the DNA TGTGCCAGCAGCAGGGACATTTTTAACTATGGCTACACCTTC.

This clonotype has more than one count but fewer than ten. This rearrangement joins TRBV7-6 to TRBJ1-1; D uncertain. Trimming cost V 6 bases and J 7 bases, with 15 bases left between them. The CDR3 spans 13 residues. Germline V lookup: CDR1 SGHVS, CDR2 FNYEAQ. In nucleotides, the CDR3 is TGTGCCAGCAGAATTAACGAAAGAGATGAAGCTTTCTTT. Encoded protein: CASRINERDEAFF.

J is TRBJ2-3 and V is TRBV5-6, with 9 bases fitting TRBD1. This CDR3 has 15 residues. The germline V gene has CDR1 SGHDT and CDR2 YYEEEE. V shed 3 bases and J 4 bases; nucleotides not matched to a gene: 6. As DNA, the CDR3 is TGTGCCAGCAGCTACGCCGGGACAGGGTCAGATACGCAGTATTTT. As protein: CASSYAGTGSDTQYF. Using reference TRBV5-6 and TRBJ2-3 for the parts outside the CDR3, the full variable domain is DAGVTQSPTHLIKTRGQQVTLRCSPKSGHDTVSWYQQALGQGPQFIFQYYEEEERQRGNFPDRFSGHQFPNYSSELNVNALLLGDSALYLCASSYAGTGSDTQYFGPGTRLTVL.

V is TRBV7-4 and J is TRBJ1-5; 7 bases are shared with TRBD1. The CDR3 totals 13 residues. The ends lost 5 bases at V and 6 bases at J; junction bases unmatched: 4. Per the germline V gene, CDR1 is SGHVT and CDR2 is SQSDAQ. CDR3 nucleotide sequence: TGTGCCAGCAGCCCGGACAGGACTCAGCCCCAGCATTTT. The encoded protein is CASSPDRTQPQHF.

In this sample, this clonotype turned up a few times. The J gene is TRBJ2-1, the V gene TRBV4-1; TRBD2 aligns across 10 bases. V lost 6 bases, J lost 7 bases, and 9 bases stayed unmatched. This CDR3 has 15 amino acids. CDR1 and CDR2 (germline): MGHRA, YSYEKL. CDR3 bases: TGCGCCAGCAGTCAAAGCAGCGGGGGGGCTAATGAGCAGTTCTTC. As protein: CASSQSSGGANEQFF.

V gene TRBV6-2 or TRBV6-3 combines with J gene TRBJ2-3; 10 bases are a match to TRBD1. Germline V CDR1 and CDR2: MNHEY, SVGEGT. CDR3 length: 15 residues. The V gene end was trimmed by 4 bases and the J gene end by 3 bases; junction bases not matched to a gene: 4. As DNA, the CDR3 is TGTGCCAGCAGTTGGGGACAGGGGAGGACAGATACGCAGTATTTT. It translates to CASSWGQGRTDTQYF.

The sample holds a few counts of this clonotype. The rearrangement links TRBV28 to TRBJ2-1, with 8 bases identical to TRBD2. This CDR3 is built from 15 residues. The germline gives CDR1 MDHEN, CDR2 SYDVKM. The J segment lost 0 bases and the V segment lost 6 bases, leaving 4 bases of the junction unmatched. CDR3 in amino acids: CASRVAGSSYNEQFF. CDR3 DNA sequence: TGTGCCAGCAGGGTAGCGGGGAGCTCCTACAATGAGCAGTTCTTC.

The chain combines TRBV6-2 or TRBV6-3 with TRBJ1-1; no clear D gene. Germline V gene lookup returns CDR1 MNHEY and CDR2 SVGEGT. V dropped 2 bases and J dropped 6 bases, with 13 bases sitting between them. CDR3 length: 14 residues. The CDR3 DNA follows: TGTGCCAGCAGTTACCGCAGTGGGGATCCTGAAGCTTTCTTT. It codes for CASSYRSGDPEAFF.

The rearrangement joins TRBV27 to TRBJ2-1; TRBD2 matches 10 bases. Looked up from germline, CDR1 is MNHEY and CDR2 is SMNVEV (reference sequence). This CDR3 region has 18 residues. The J segment lost 7 bases and the V segment lost 2 bases, leaving 14 bases of the junction unmatched. CDR3: CASSLRGPRAGGRNEQFF. The DNA of the CDR3 is TGTGCCAGCAGTTTAAGGGGGCCGAGAGCGGGGGGGCGGAATGAGCAGTTCTTC.

This clonotype was detected only a few times. This chain connects TRBV4-3 to TRBJ1-5; weak D call: TRBD1 (6 bases). Per germline, CDR1 LGHNA and CDR2 YSLEER. This CDR3 is 14 amino acids long. The ends were cut back, 8 bases at V and 2 bases at J, with 13 bases in the middle. As DNA, the CDR3 is TGCGCCAGCTCAACAGGGCGAGGCAATCAGCCCCAGCATTTT. It is translated as CASSTGRGNQPQHF.

V usage is TRBV19 and J usage is TRBJ1-2; D gene ambiguous. V lost 5 bases and J lost 4, with 11 bases in between. The germline CDR1 and CDR2 sequences are LNHDA and SQIVND (reference sequence). The CDR3 sequence is 13 residues long. CDR3 in DNA: TGTGCCAGTAGTCCAGTATACCCCTATGGCTACACCTTC. This encodes CASSPVYPYGYTF.

This clonotype was seen many times. The rearrangement links TRBV7-3 to TRBJ2-6; D call uncertain. The germline V and J ends were trimmed by 4 bases and 0 bases, with 13 bases remaining between them. Per germline, CDR1 SGHTA and CDR2 FQGTGA. This CDR3 has 17 residues. CDR3 region: CASSSKGIPSGANVLTF. The CDR3 nucleotides are TGTGCCAGCAGCTCCAAGGGAATCCCCTCTGGGGCCAACGTCCTGACTTTC.